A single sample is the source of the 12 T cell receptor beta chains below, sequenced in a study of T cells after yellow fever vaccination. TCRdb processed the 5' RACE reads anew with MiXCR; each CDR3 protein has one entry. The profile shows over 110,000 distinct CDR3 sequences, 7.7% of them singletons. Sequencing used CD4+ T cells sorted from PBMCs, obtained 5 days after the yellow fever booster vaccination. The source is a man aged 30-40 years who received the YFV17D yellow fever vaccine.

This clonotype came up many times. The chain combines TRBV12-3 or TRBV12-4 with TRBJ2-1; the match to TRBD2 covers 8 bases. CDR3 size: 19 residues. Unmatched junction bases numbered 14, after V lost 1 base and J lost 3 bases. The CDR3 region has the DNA TGTGCCAGCAGTTTAGGTGTAGCGGGACTGAGCCGGGTCTACAATGAGCAGTTCTTC. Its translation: CASSLGVAGLSRVYNEQFF.

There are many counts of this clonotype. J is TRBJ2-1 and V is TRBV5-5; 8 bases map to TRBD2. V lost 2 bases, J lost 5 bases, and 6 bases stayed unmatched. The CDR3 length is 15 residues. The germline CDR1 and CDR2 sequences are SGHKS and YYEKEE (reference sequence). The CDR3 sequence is CASSFTLAVNNEQFF. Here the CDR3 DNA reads TGTGCCAGCAGCTTCACACTAGCGGTTAACAATGAGCAGTTCTTC.

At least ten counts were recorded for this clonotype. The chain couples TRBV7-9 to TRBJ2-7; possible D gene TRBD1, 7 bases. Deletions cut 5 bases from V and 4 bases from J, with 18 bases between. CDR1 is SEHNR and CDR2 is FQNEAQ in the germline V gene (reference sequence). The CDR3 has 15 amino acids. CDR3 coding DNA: TGTGCCAGCAGCCCCCTCGGCAGGGGGAGGTACGAGCAGTACTTC. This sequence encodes CASSPLGRGRYEQYF.

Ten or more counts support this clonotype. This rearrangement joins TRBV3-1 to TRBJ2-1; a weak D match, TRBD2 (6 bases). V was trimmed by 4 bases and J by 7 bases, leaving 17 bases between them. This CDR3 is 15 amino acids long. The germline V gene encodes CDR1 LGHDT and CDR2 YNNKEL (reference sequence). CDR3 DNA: TGTGCCAGCAGCCTCTTCGGGACTGGGAAAAATGAGCAGTTCTTC. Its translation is CASSLFGTGKNEQFF.

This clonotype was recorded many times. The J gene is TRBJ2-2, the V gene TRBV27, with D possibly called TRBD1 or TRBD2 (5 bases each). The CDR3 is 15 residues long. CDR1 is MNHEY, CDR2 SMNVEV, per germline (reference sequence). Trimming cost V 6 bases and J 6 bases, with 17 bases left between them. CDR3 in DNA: TGTGCCAGCAGCCTAAGGGGCAGGGACCCCGGGGAGCTGTTTTTT. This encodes CASSLRGRDPGELFF.

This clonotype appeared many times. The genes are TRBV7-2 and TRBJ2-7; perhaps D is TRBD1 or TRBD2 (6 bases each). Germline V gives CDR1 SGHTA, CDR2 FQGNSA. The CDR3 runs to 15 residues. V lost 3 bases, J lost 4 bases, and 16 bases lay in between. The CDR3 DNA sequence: TGTGCCAGCAGCTTTGCCGTCCGGGGGCCTTACGAGCAGTACTTC. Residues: CASSFAVRGPYEQYF. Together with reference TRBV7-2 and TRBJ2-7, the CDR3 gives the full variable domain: GAGVSQSPSNKVTEKGKDVELRCDPISGHTALYWYRQSLGQGLEFLIYFQGNSAPDKSGLPSDRFSAERTGGSVSTLTIQRTQQEDSAVYLCASSFAVRGPYEQYFGPGTRLTVT.

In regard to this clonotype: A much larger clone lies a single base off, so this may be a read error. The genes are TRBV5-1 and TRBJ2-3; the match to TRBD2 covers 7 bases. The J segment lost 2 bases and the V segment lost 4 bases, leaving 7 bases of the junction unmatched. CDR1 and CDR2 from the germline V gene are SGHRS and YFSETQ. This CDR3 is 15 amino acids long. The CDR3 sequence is CASSPDGTTTDTQYF. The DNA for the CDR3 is TGCGCCAGCAGCCCAGACGGGACTACCACAGATACGCAGTATTTT.

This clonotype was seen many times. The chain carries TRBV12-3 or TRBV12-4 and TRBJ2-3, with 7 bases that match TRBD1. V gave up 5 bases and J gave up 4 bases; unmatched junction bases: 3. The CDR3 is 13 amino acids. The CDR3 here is CASSATGADTQYF. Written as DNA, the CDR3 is TGTGCCAGCAGTGCAACAGGGGCAGATACGCAGTATTTT.

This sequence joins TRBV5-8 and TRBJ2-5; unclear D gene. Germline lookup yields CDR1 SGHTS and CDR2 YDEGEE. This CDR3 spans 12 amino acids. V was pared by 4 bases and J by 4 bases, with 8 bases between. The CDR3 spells CASSRTGETQYF. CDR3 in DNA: TGTGCCAGCAGCCGGACGGGAGAGACCCAGTACTTC.

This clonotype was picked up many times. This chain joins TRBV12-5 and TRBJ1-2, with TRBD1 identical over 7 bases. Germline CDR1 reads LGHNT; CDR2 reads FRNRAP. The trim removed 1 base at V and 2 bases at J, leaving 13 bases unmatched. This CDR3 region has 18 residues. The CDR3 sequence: CASGLDRQGRRENYGYTF. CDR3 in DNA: TGTGCTAGTGGTTTGGACCGACAGGGCCGGAGGGAGAACTATGGCTACACCTTC.

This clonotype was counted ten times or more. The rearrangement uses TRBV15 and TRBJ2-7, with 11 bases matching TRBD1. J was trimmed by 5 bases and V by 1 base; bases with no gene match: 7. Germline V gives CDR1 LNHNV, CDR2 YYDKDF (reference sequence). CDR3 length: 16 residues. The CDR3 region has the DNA TGTGCCACCAGCAGAGCCCCTGGACAGGGGGCTGACGAGCAGTACTTC. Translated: CATSRAPGQGADEQYF. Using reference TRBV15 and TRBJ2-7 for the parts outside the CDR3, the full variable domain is DAMVIQNPRYQVTQFGKPVTLSCSQTLNHNVMYWYQQKSSQAPKLLFHYYDKDFNNEADTPDNFQSRRPNTSFCFLDIRSPGLGDTAMYLCATSRAPGQGADEQYFGPGTRLTVT.

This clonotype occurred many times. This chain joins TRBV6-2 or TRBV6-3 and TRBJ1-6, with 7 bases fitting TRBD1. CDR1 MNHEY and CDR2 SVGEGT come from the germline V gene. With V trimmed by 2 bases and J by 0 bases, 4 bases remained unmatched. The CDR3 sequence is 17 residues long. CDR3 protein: CASSYSRGSSYNSPLHF. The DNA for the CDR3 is TGTGCCAGCAGTTACAGCAGGGGGAGCTCCTATAATTCACCCCTCCACTTT.